This T cell receptor beta chain comes out of a study of Ad26.COV2.S vaccination and SARS-CoV-2 variants (dated by TCRdb to the early 2020s). As for the study more broadly: Donors in the vaccine arm were drawn from COV1001, a phase I-IIa trial of Ad26.COV2.S in healthy adults that was multicentre, randomized, double-blind and placebo-controlled. Ad26.COV2.S was administered intramuscularly at 5 x 10^10 or 1 x 10^11 viral particles, either as a single shot or as two shots given 56 days apart. TCRbeta repertoire sequencing was used to assess the specificity and breadth of SARS-CoV-2-reactive T cell receptors after Ad26.COV2.S vaccination. A total of roughly 30 samples were included in the TCR-sequenced set, comprising 19 Ad26.COV2.S vaccine recipients, 5 placebo recipients and 8 SARS-CoV-2 convalescent individuals. Participants in the trial were split at random into five groups of five each, receiving low-dose or high-dose Ad26.COV2.S once or twice, or else placebo on both occasions. Investigators remained blinded to trial group allocation during experiments and outcome assessment.

Concerning this clone itself: No cognate antigen has been identified for it. Within one base of it there is no much larger clone, and no base qualities were kept.

The CDR3 contains 13 residues, cysteine and phenylalanine counted. The only DNA kept is the CDR3, 39 bases in frame from the first base. The V end gives up 6 bases and the J end 1 base, leaving 1 base in the junction not matched to a gene. The germline V gene (reference sequence) specifies LNHDA as CDR1 and SQIVND as CDR2. Overall study outcomes, separate from this receptor: Higher spike-specific TCR breadth was observed in Ad26.COV2.S recipients than in placebo recipients (P = 0.0014). Substantial breadth of spike-specific CD8+ and CD4+ T cell responses was reported after vaccination. Vaccine and placebo recipients had similar non-spike TCR breadth, a finding consistent with the vaccine containing only spike. The authors noted that the TCR breadth and depth analyses may have underestimated total T cell responses. Comparing responses between vaccine doses or regimens was not something the study was powered to do.

The immunoSEQ Assay was used to sequence TCRbeta CDR3 regions. After extraction, genomic DNA underwent amplification by bias-controlled multiplex PCR, followed by high-throughput sequencing. As for the original processing: To quantify the absolute abundance of every unique TCRbeta CDR3 region, sequences were collapsed and filtered. Usable DNA was measured by amplifying reference genes present in all nucleated cells, and TCRbeta template counts were normalized to that usable DNA to estimate T cell fraction. Repertoire TCRs were annotated as SARS-CoV-2-specific when V gene, CDR3 amino acid sequence and J gene were exactly matched to a known reactive TCR set. The reference SARS-CoV-2 TCR set came from MIRA and was filtered for enrichment in COVID-19-positive ImmuneCODE repertoires, removing public or cross-reactive TCRs. Based on the MIRA antigens, annotated TCRs were further analysed at the level of specific ORF or position within ORF. Breadth was defined as the number of annotated unique rearrangements divided by the total number of unique productive rearrangements, and depth was defined as the summed frequency of the annotated unique rearrangements. Two-sided Wilcoxon rank-sum tests were used to compare TCR breadth between groups. TCRdb holds this immuneACCESS table with in-frame rearrangements only. Some clones are missing; in checked studies, unresolved V genes explain under half, and the rest has no known cause. The DNA was the basis for D and trimming; V, J and clone size are from that table. The sample table contains about 440,000 clones; only one count was recorded for 87% of them. Together, the top ten hold 10% to 15% of the sample.

The sample's treatment or condition label, decoded: over 15 received Ad26.COV2.S at low or high dose, single or two shots; several received placebo; per-sample allocation not given. Repertoires of vaccine and placebo recipients were sequenced from samples taken on day 63 after the first injection. Between 29 July and 7 August 2020, Cohort 1b enrolled 25 adults aged 18-55 years at one site in Boston, USA. Ad26.COV2.S was a replication-incompetent adenovirus type 26 vector that expressed a prefusion-stabilized SARS-CoV-2 spike protein derived from the original Wuhan strain. The V gene is TRBV19 and the J gene is TRBJ1-1; 8 middle bases align to TRBD1. The TCR comes from a person aged 18-60 years who received the Ad26.COV2.S COVID-19 vaccine or a placebo. The specimen comprised peripheral blood, sampled in a trial of Ad26.COV2.S vaccine versus placebo. This receptor has the CDR3 CASSDRGNTEAFF. The bases read TGTGCCAGTAGCGACAGGGGGAACACTGAAGCTTTCTTT.